The 5 T cell receptor beta chains in this list originate from one sample, sequenced in a study of Graves' ophthalmopathy and Graves' hyperthyroidism (dated by TCRdb to the late 2010s). The instrument given in TCRdb is Illumina HiSeq 2000. TCR beta CDR3 regions were amplified from RNA transcripts for repertoire sequencing. The first round was an RT-PCR using HTBI primers with the Qiagen OneStep RT-PCR kit, and this first round was followed by a second-round multiplex PCR, then size selection and purification. Starting from the raw public reads, TCRdb applied fastp trimming at Q25, assembled clones with MiXCR and retained in-frame beta chains. When rows share a CDR3 protein, they turn into one entry using the most common DNA and genes. This sample is represented by roughly 610,000 distinct CDR3 sequences; about a fifth of them were singletons. The ten largest clones represent approximately 6.9% of the sample.

Material for sequencing was peripheral blood. The receptors come from a woman aged 18-29 years with stable Graves' hyperthyroidism. Some clones in this sample may be carry-over from other donors' samples. Donor details come from another sample of the same person, matched by shared clones.

This clonotype was detected ten times or more. This chain connects TRBV27 to TRBJ2-7, with 9 bases that match TRBD1. Germline V gene lookup returns CDR1 MNHEY and CDR2 SMNVEV (reference sequence). Trimming at V came to 5 bases and at J to 7 bases, leaving 12 bases not matched to a gene. There are 15 residues in the CDR3. The CDR3: CASSQDWTGVEEQYF. DNA for the CDR3: TGTGCCAGCAGTCAGGATTGGACAGGGGTGGAAGAGCAGTACTTC.

This clonotype was observed at least ten times. The rearrangement uses TRBV18 and TRBJ1-2, with 7 bases aligning to TRBD1. The germline V gene encodes CDR1 KGHSH and CDR2 LQKENI. The CDR3 runs 13 residues. After removal of 6 bases from V and 3 bases from J, the junction contained 4 bases not matched to a gene. This chain's CDR3 is CASSWQGDYGYTF. The CDR3, as DNA: TGTGCCAGCTCCTGGCAGGGGGACTATGGCTACACCTTC.

This clonotype came up a few times. An end of the junction does not agree with germline; a read error may underlie this. V gene TRBV11-1 combines with J gene TRBJ1-1; TRBD1 agrees at 10 bases. Germline lookup yields CDR1 SGHAT and CDR2 FQDESV (reference sequence). The CDR3 covers 17 residues. CDR3 region: CASSSVLRGQGNTEASF. In nucleotides, the CDR3 is TGTGCCAGCAGTTCAGTCTTAAGGGGACAGGGGAACACTGAAGCTTCCTTT.

The chain is built from TRBV20-1 and TRBJ2-7; D remains unclear. Germline CDR1 reads DFQATT; CDR2 reads SNEGSKA (reference sequence). The CDR3 is 14 amino acids. The ends were cut back, 4 bases at V and 0 bases at J, with 13 bases in the middle. The CDR3 loop reads CSANPLGPSYEQYF. CDR3 in DNA: TGCAGTGCTAACCCGCTGGGTCCCTCCTACGAGCAGTACTTC.

In this sample, this clonotype turned up a few times. Its ends do not fully match the called genes, so a read error is possible. The chain carries TRBV7-2 and TRBJ1-1; D gene unclear. Germline V gene lookup returns CDR1 SGHTA and CDR2 FQGNSA. The CDR3 totals 14 residues. The CDR3 DNA is TGTGCCAGCAGCTTAGGCATCGGTAACACTGAAACTTTCTTT. This translates into CASSLGIGNTETFF.